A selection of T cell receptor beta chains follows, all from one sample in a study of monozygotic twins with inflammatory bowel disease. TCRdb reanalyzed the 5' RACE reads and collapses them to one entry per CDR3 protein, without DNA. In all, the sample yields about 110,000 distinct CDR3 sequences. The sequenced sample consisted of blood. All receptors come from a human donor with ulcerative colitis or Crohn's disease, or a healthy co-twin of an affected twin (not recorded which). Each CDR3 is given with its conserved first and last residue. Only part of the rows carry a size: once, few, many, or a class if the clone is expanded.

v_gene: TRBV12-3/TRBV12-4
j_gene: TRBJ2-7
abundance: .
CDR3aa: CASRGTAGYEQYF

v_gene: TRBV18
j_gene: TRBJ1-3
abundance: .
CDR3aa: CASSPGPSGNTIYF

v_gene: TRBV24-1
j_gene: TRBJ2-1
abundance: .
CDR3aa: CATSDLHASAYNEQFF

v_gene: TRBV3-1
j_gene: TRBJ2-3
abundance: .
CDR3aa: CASSSGQGYTDTQYF

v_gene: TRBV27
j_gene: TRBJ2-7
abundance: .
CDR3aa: CACRGGGSSYEQYF

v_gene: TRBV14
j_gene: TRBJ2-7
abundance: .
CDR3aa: CASSQGPIATAPYEQYF

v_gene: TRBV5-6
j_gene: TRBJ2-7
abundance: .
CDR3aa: CASSLVVGTGKSYEQYF

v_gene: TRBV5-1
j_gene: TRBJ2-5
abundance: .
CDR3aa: CASSFTYQETQYF

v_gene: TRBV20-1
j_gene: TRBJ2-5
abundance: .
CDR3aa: CSADRGRETQYF

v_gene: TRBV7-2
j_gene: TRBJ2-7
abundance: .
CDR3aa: CASSTGQPYEQYF

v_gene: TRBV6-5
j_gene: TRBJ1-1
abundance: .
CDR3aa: CASSYSPTDIDTEAFF

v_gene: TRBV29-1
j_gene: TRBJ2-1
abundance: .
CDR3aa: CSVDLTGAGEEQFF

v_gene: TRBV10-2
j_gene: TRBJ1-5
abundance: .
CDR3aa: CASSDAGGTEFNQPQHF

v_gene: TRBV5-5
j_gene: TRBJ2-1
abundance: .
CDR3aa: CASSLFTQYNEQFF

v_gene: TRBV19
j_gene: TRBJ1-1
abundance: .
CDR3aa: CASRRRGQPSHPAASNTEAFF

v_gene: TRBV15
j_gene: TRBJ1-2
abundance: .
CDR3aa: CATSQGGKGYGYTF

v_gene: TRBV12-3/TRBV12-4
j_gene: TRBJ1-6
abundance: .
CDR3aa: CASSLGTDNSPLHF

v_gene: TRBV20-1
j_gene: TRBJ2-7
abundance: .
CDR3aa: CSAAGTSFSYEQYF

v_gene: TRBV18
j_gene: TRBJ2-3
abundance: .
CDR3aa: CASSPRGAGTDTQYF

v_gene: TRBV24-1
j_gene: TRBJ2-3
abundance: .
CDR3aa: CATSDSAGADTQYF

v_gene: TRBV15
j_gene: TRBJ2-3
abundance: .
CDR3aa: CATSRVGGTTDTQYF

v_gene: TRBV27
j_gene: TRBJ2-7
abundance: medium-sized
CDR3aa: CASSLGSVHEQYF

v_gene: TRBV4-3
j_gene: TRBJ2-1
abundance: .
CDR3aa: CASSQEGHYNEQFF

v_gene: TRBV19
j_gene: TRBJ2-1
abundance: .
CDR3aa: CASSIETSGRESEQFF

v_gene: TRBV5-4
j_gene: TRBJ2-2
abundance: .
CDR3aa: CASSVLGFTGELFF

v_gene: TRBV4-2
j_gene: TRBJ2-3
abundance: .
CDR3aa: CASSQALAGTSSRTDTQYF

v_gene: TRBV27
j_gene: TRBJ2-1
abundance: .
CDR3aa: CASRPGLAYYNEQFF

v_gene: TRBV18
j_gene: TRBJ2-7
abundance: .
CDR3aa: CASSLNRDRVSEQYF

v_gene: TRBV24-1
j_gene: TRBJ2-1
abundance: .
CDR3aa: CATSGYNEQFF

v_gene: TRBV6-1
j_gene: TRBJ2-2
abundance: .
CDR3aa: CASTGDRGLTGELFF

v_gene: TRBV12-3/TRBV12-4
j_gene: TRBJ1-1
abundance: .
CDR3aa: CASSLQIIANTEAFF

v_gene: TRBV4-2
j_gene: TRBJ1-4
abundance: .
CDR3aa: CASSQAGQGVDEKLFF

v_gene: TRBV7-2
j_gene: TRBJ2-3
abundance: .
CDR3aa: CASSSELSTDTQYF

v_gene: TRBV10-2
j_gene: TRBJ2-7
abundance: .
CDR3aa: CASSPNPRGYELLEQYF

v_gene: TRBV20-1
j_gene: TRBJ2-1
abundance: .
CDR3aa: CSARERRGGVNEQFF

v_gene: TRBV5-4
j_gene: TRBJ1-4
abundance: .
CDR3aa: CASSPGTGPGVEKLFF

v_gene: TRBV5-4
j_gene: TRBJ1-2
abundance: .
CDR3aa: CASSLDRSGYTF

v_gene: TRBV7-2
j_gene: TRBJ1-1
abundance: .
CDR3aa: CASSLARESNTEAFF

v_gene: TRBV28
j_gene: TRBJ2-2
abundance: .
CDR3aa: CASSPVRTVINTGELFF

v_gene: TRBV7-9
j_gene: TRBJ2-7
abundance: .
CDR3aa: CASSPRTSGSHEQYF

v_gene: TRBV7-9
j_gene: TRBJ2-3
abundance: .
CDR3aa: CASRRTSVGDTQYF

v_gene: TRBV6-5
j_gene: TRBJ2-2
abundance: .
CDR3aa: CASSYGQRRGTGELFF

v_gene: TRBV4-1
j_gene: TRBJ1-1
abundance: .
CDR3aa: CASSQYRTGDTEAFF

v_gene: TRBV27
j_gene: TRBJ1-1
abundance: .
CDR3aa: CASSPRTFNTEAFF

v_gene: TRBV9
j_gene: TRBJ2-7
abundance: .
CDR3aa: CASSVGLAGAYEQYF

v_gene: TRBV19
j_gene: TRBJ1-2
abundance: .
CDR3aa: CASTGGQGTPLYGYTF

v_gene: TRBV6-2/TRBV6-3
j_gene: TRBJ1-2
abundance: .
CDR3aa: CASNRPGQGTGYTF

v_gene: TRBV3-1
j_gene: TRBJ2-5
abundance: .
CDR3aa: CASSQDPDRAETQYF

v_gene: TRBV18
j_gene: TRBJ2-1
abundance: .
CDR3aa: CASSPSQAADEQFF

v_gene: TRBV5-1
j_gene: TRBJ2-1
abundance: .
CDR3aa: CASSRTSGANNEQFF

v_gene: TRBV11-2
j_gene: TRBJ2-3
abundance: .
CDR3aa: CASSPGSATDTQYF

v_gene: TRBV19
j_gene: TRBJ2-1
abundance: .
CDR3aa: CASSMGLTREQFF

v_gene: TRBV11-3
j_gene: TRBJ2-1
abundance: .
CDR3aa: CASSRGGGYNEQFF

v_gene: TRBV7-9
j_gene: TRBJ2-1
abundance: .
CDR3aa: CASSFLASYNEQFF

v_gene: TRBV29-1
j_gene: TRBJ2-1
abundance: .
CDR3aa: CSVDRSGQGHKNEQFF

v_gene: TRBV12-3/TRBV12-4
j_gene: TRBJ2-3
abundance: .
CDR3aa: CASSLISSGFTDTQYF

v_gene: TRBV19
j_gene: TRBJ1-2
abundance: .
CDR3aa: CASTGRVDGYTF

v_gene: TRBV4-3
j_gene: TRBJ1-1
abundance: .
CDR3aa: CASSQLDRGNTEAFF

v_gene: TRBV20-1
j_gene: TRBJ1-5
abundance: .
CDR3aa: CSARYRGGEEPQHF

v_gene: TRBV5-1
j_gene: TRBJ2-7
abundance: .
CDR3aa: CASSLGGLAGGPGEQYF